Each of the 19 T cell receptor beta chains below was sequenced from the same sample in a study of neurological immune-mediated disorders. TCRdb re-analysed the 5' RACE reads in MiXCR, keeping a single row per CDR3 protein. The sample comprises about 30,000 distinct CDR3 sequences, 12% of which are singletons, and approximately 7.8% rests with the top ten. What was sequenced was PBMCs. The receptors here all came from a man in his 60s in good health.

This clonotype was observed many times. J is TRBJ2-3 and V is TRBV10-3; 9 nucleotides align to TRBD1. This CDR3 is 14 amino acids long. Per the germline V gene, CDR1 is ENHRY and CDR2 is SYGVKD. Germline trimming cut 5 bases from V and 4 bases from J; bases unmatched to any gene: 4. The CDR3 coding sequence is TGTGCCATCAGTTCACAGGGGGCATCAGATACGCAGTATTTT. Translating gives CAISSQGASDTQYF.

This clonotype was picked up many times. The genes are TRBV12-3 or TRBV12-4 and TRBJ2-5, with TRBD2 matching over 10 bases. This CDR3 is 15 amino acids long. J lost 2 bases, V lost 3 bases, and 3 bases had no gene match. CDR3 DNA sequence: TGTGCCAGCAGTTTCGGGACTAGCGATCAAGAGACCCAGTACTTC. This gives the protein CASSFGTSDQETQYF.

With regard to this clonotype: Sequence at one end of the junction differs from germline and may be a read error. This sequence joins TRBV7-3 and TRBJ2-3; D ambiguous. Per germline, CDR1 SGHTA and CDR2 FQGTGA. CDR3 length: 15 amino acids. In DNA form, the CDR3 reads TGTGCCTGCAGCTTAACCTCTGGGGTTACAGATACGCAGTATTTT. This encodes CACSLTSGVTDTQYF.

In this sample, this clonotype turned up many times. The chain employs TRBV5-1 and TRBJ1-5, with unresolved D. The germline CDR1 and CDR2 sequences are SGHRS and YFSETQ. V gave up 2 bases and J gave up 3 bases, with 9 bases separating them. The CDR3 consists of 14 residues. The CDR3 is CASSFGQPNQPQHF. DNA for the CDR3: TGCGCCAGCAGCTTTGGGCAGCCCAATCAGCCCCAGCATTTT.

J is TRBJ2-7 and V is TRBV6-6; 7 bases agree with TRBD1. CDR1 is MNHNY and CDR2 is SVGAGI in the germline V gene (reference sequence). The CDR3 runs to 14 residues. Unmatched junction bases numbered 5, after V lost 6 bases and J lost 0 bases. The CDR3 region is CASRGTAPSYEQYF. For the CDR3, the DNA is TGTGCCAGCAGGGGGACAGCTCCCTCCTACGAGCAGTACTTC.

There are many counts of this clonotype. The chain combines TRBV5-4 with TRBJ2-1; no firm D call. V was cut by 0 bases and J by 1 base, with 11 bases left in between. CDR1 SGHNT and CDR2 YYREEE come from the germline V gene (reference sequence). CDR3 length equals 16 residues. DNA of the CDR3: TGTGCCAGCAGCTTGGATCCTAGTGGGTCCTACAATGAGCAGTTCTTC. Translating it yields CASSLDPSGSYNEQFF.

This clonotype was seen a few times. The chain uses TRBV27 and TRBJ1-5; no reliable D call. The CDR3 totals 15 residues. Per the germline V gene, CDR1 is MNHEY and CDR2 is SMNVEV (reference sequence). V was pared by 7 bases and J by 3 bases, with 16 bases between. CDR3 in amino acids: CASKTTGEINQPQHF. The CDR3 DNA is TGTGCCAGCAAGACTACTGGGGAGATCAATCAGCCCCAGCATTTT.

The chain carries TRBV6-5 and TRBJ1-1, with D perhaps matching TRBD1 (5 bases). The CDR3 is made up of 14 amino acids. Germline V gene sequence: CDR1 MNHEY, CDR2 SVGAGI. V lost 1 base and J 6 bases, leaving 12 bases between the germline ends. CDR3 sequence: CASSYWAGGAEAFF. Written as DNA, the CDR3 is TGTGCCAGCAGTTACTGGGCCGGGGGGGCTGAAGCTTTCTTT.

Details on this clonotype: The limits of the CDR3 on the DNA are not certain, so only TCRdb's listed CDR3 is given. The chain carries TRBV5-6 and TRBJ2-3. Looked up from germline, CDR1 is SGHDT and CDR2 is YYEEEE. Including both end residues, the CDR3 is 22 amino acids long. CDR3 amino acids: CASSFYICSAPPLTTSTDTQYF.

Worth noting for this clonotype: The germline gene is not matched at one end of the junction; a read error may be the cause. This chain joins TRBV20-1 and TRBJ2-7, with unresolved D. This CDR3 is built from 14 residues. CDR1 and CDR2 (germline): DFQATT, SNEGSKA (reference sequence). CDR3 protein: CSASAWQASYEHYF. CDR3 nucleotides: TGCAGTGCTAGTGCGTGGCAGGCGTCCTACGAGCATTACTTC.

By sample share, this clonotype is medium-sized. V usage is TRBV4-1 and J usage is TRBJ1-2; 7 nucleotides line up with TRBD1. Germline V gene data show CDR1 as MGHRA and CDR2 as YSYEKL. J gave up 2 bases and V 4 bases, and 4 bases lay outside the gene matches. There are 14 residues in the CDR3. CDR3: CASSRPDRNYGYTF. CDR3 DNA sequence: TGCGCCAGCAGCCGCCCGGACAGGAACTATGGCTACACCTTC.

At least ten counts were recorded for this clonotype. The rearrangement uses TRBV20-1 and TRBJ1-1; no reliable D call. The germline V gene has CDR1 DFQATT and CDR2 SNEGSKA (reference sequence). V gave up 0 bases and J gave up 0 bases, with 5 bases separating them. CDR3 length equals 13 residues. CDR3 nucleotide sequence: TGCAGTGCTAGAGACAGTATGAACACTGAAGCTTTCTTT. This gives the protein CSARDSMNTEAFF.

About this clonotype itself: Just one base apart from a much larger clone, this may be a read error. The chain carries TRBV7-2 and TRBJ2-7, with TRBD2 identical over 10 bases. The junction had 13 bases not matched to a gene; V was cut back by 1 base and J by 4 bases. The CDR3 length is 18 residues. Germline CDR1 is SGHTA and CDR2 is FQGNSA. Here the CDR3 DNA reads TGTGCCAGCAGCTTAGGTTCTAGCGGGAGATCCAGCTCTTACGAGCAGTACTTC. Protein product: CASSLGSSGRSSSYEQYF. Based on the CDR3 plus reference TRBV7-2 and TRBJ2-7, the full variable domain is GAGVSQSPSNKVTEKGKDVELRCDPISGHTALYWYRQSLGQGLEFLIYFQGNSAPDKSGLPSDRFSAERTGGSVSTLTIQRTQQEDSAVYLCASSLGSSGRSSSYEQYFGPGTRLTVT.

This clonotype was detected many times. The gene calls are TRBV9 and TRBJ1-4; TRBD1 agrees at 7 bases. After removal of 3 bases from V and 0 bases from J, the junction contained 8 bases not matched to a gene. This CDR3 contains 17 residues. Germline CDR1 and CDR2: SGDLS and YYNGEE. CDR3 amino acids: CASSDPRGAPTNEKLFF. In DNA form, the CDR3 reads TGTGCCAGCAGCGATCCCAGGGGGGCTCCAACTAATGAAAAACTGTTTTTT.

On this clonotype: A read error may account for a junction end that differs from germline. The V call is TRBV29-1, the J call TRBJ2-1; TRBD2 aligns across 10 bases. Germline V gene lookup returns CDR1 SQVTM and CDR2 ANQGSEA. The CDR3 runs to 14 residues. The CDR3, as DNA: TGCAGCATGAGGACTAGCGGCACCCTGGGGGAGCAGTTCTTT. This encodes CSMRTSGTLGEQFF.

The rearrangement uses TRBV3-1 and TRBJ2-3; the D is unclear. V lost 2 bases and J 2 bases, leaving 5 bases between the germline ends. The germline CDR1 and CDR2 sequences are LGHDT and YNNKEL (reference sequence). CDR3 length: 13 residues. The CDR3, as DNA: TGTGCCAGCAGCCAACAGCTCACAGATACGCAGTATTTT. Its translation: CASSQQLTDTQYF.

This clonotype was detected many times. CDR3 coding DNA: TGTGCCAGCAGGAAGAGACCGGGACAGGACTACAATGAGCAGTTCTTC. It yields the protein CASRKRPGQDYNEQFF. This sequence joins TRBV6-2 or TRBV6-3 and TRBJ2-1, with 8 positions matching TRBD1. The CDR3 consists of 16 residues. With 6 bases clipped from V and 3 bases from J, the junction kept 10 bases outside the gene matches. CDR1 and CDR2 from the germline V gene are MNHEY and SVGEGT.

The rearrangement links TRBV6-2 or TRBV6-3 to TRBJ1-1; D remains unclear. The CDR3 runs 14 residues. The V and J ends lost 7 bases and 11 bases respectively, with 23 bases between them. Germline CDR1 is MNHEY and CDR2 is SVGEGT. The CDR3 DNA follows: TGTGCCAGCAATCAACCGTGGCACCTCCTGGGGGCTTTCTTT. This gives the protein CASNQPWHLLGAFF.

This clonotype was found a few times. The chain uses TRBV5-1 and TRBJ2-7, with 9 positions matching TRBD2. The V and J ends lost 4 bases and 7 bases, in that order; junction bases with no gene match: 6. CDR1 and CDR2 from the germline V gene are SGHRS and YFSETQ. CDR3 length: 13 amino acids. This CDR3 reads CASSPAGGREQYF. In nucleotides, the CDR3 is TGCGCCAGCAGCCCTGCGGGGGGGCGAGAGCAGTACTTC.